This T cell receptor (beta chain) was documented in a study of technical replicates of blood from several donors. TCRdb's table, derived via immunoSEQ multiplex PCR, lists solely in-frame clones and lacks some. The sample has some 78,000 clones; roughly 93% are singletons. In germline, CDR1 is MNHEY, CDR2 SMNVEV (reference sequence). The CDR3 extends over 16 amino acids. V dropped 1 base and J dropped 4; count of bases not matched to a gene: 8. The TCR comes from a human donor in good health. The V and J genes are TRBV27 and TRBJ2-7; TRBD2 agrees at 9 bases. The sequenced sample was T cells isolated from PBMCs. The CDR3 coding sequence is TGTGCCAGCAGTTTATACGCGGGAGGGCCTAGTTACGAGCAGTACTTC. It yields the protein CASSLYAGGPSYEQYF.